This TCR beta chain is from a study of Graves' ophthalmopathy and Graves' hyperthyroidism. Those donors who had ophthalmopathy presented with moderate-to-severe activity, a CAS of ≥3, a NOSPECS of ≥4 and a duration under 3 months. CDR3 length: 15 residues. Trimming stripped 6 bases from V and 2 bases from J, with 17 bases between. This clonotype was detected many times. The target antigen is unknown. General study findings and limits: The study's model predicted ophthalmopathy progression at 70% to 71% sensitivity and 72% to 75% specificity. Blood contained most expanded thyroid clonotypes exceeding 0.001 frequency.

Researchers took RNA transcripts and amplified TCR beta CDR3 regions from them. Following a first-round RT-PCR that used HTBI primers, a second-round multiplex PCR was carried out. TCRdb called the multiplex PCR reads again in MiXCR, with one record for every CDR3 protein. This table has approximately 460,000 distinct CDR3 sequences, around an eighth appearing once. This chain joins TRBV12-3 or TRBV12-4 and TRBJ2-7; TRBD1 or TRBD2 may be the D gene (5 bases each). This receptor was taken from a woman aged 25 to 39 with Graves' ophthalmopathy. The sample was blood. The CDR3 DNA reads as TGTGCCAGCAGCAGCCTTTACGGGGCAACCTACGAGCAGTACTTC. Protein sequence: CASSSLYGATYEQYF.